The 14 T cell receptor beta chains presented below share a single source sample, sequenced in a study of blood T cells in healthy people across ages. Primed by a sample-barcoded 5' primer and a J-beta primer mix, a second PCR proceeded for about 6 to 12 cycles. TCRdb used MiXCR to reprocess the 5' RACE reads, holding one entry per CDR3 protein. The sample carries around 1.5 million distinct CDR3 sequences, 30% to 35% recorded once. Sequences were obtained from blood. Receptors were obtained from a woman in her twenties or thirties in good health.

Points on this clonotype: The junction and the germline gene differ at one end; a read error may be behind it. The chain has TRBV20-1 and TRBJ1-4; D gene unclear. The CDR3 is made up of 14 amino acids. Germline CDR1 and CDR2: DFQATT and SNEGSKA (reference sequence). CDR3: CSAREFGNNEKRFF. The DNA for the CDR3 is TGCAGTGCTAGAGAGTTCGGCAATAATGAAAAACGGTTTTTT.

The genes are TRBV5-1 and TRBJ1-1; possibly TRBD1 for D (6 bases). V lost 4 bases and J 5 bases, leaving 15 bases between the germline ends. The germline gives CDR1 SGHRS, CDR2 YFSETQ. This CDR3 contains 14 residues. Written as DNA, the CDR3 is TGCGCCAGCAGCCCCCGGGGGGGGCCGACTGAAGCTTTCTTT. Protein: CASSPRGGPTEAFF.

This clonotype was picked up many times. The chain employs TRBV27 and TRBJ2-7; TRBD2 matches 8 bases. Germline loops: CDR1 MNHEY, CDR2 SMNVEV (reference sequence). This CDR3 comprises 14 residues. J was trimmed by 7 bases and V by 2 bases; bases with no gene match: 7. Here the CDR3 DNA reads TGTGCCAGCAGTTTAGGCGGGGGGTCGGGAGAGCAGTACTTC. It codes for CASSLGGGSGEQYF.

This clonotype has a handful of counts. The chain is built from TRBV4-1 and TRBJ2-7; D is possibly TRBD1 or TRBD2 (5 bases each). This CDR3 has 15 amino acids. In germline, CDR1 is MGHRA, CDR2 YSYEKL. With 3 bases removed from V and 1 base from J, the gap between germline ends came to 13 bases. Here the CDR3 reads CASSHGWDGSYEQYF. DNA of the CDR3: TGCGCCAGCAGCCACGGGTGGGACGGTTCCTACGAGCAGTACTTC.

The chain uses TRBV20-1 and TRBJ1-5; D is perhaps TRBD1 (6 bases). Germline loops: CDR1 DFQATT, CDR2 SNEGSKA (reference sequence). V was pared by 0 bases and J by 2 bases, with 17 bases between. The CDR3 totals 17 residues. The CDR3 protein is CSARDLGGSGGNQPQHF. CDR3 DNA sequence: TGCAGTGCTAGAGACCTTGGGGGTTCAGGGGGCAATCAGCCCCAGCATTTT.

V gene TRBV18 combines with J gene TRBJ2-5; 8 nucleotides line up with TRBD1. This CDR3 has 15 residues. Germline assignment: CDR1 KGHSH and CDR2 LQKENI. J gave up 5 bases and V 2 bases, and 7 bases lay outside the gene matches. This CDR3 is CASSPNGQGGETQYF. The CDR3 DNA follows: TGTGCCAGCTCACCAAATGGACAGGGTGGGGAGACCCAGTACTTC.

In its sample, this clonotype was seen a few times. This sequence joins TRBV7-9 and TRBJ2-3; no clear D. Trimming left V 8 bases short and J 0 bases short, with 15 bases between. CDR1 and CDR2 from the germline V gene are SEHNR and FQNEAQ (reference sequence). The CDR3 is 15 amino acids. CDR3: CASSRAHSSTDTQYF. The CDR3 DNA reads as TGTGCCAGCTCGCGAGCCCATAGTAGCACAGATACGCAGTATTTT.

This clonotype was counted a few times. The chain has TRBV4-1 and TRBJ1-6; 8 positions match TRBD1. The ends lost 2 bases at V and 9 bases at J; junction bases unmatched: 6. From germline, CDR1 is MGHRA and CDR2 YSYEKL. The CDR3 sequence is 15 residues long. CDR3 region: CASSQSGTGSSPLHF. As DNA, the CDR3 is TGCGCCAGCAGCCAATCAGGGACAGGTAGTTCACCCCTCCACTTT.

In its sample, this clonotype was seen a few times. J is TRBJ2-6 and V is TRBV11-2, with 11 bases aligning to TRBD1. CDR1 is SGHAT and CDR2 is FQNNGV in the germline V gene. This CDR3 spans 17 amino acids. Losses at the gene ends were 6 bases for V and 2 bases for J; bases not matched to a gene: 6. CDR3 DNA: TGTGCCAGCAGTTGGGGACAGGGGGTTCCTGGGGCCAACGTCCTGACTTTC. Encoded protein: CASSWGQGVPGANVLTF. The entire variable domain, with the rest obtained from reference TRBV11-2 and TRBJ2-6, is as follows: EAGVAQSPRYKIIEKRQSVAFWCNPISGHATLYWYQQILGQGPKLLIQFQNNGVVDDSQLPKDRFSAERLKGVDSTLKIQPAKLEDSAVYLCASSWGQGVPGANVLTFGAGSRLTVL.

In the case of this clonotype: An end of the junction does not agree with germline; a read error may underlie this. The chain has TRBV7-9 and TRBJ2-3, with D possibly being TRBD2 (5 bases). Germline V gene lookup returns CDR1 SEHNR and CDR2 FQNEAQ (reference sequence). There are 14 residues in the CDR3. The CDR3 loop is CASSPERLTDTQYF. In nucleotides, the CDR3 is TGCGCCAGCAGCCCCGAGCGGCTCACAGATACGCAGTATTTT.

Only a few counts were recorded for this clonotype. The chain uses TRBV20-1 and TRBJ2-4; 7 bases line up with TRBD2. Matching the DNA end better, TRBJ2-7 makes the J call doubtful. From germline, CDR1 is DFQATT and CDR2 SNEGSKA (reference sequence). The CDR3 runs to 17 residues. The CDR3 DNA reads TGCAGTGCTAGCCCCTTTGCCGGGACTAACGGAACCTACGAGCAGTACTTC. Amino acids: CSASPFAGTNGTYEQYF.

This chain joins TRBV20-1 and TRBJ2-5; D is unclear. The CDR3 extends over 15 amino acids. V dropped 0 bases and J dropped 0 bases, with 11 bases sitting between them. Germline V gives CDR1 DFQATT, CDR2 SNEGSKA (reference sequence). The CDR3 loop reads CSARDSLLNQETQYF. In nucleotides, the CDR3 is TGCAGTGCTAGAGATAGTCTTTTAAACCAAGAGACCCAGTACTTC.

In nucleotides, the CDR3 is TGCAGTGCTAGAGATGCGGGGCCTTATAGCAATCAGCCCCAGCATTTT. Translation gives CSARDAGPYSNQPQHF. The V call is TRBV20-1, the J call TRBJ1-5, with a tentative D call TRBD1 (5 bases). Germline V CDR1 and CDR2: DFQATT, SNEGSKA (reference sequence). There are 16 residues in the CDR3. Trimming shortened V by 0 bases and J by 0 bases, and 12 bases separated the two germline ends.

The V call is TRBV18, the J call TRBJ1-1, with 8 bases fitting TRBD1. There are 19 residues in the CDR3. Germline V gene sequence: CDR1 KGHSH, CDR2 LQKENI. With 0 bases clipped from V and 3 bases from J, the junction kept 15 bases outside the gene matches. CDR3: CASSPPYPFRTGLYTEAFF. DNA for the CDR3: TGTGCCAGCTCACCACCTTATCCCTTCCGGACAGGGTTATACACTGAAGCTTTCTTT.